A selection of T cell receptor beta chains follows, all from one sample in a study of regulatory T cells in long-lasting Graves disease. TCRdb re-called the multiplex PCR reads with MiXCR, one entry per CDR3 protein. The sample includes 240,000 or so distinct CDR3 sequences, 20% to 25% of them seen just once. The material was peripheral blood mononuclear cells (PBMCs), obtained at new diagnosis, from a patient treated with antithyroid drugs. These receptors were collected from a female donor with Graves disease. The CDR3 runs from the conserved cysteine through the conserved F or W. Fields, in order: V gene, clone size, J gene, D gene, CDR3 DNA, CDR3 protein. The D gene is left open where the match is weak. Expanded clones are given a class, and other clones once, few, many or no size at all.

TRBV19,-,TRBJ1-5,-,TGTGCCAGTGGGTCACAGGGCGCCGGCAATCAGCCCCAGCATTTT,CASGSQGAGNQPQHF
TRBV18,few,TRBJ1-1,-,TGTGCCAGCTCACCCTATAGTGGGGCCCCGGGGAACACTGAAGCTTTCTTT,CASSPYSGAPGNTEAFF
TRBV6-5,many,TRBJ2-7,-,TGTGCCAGCAGTTACTCCCCTGCTCGGGCGGGCGAGCAGTACTTC,CASSYSPARAGEQYF
TRBV27,many,TRBJ1-4,-,TGTGCCAGCAGTACAGCAACTAATGAAAAACTGTTTTTT,CASSTATNEKLFF
TRBV7-9,many,TRBJ2-3,TRBD2,TGTGCCAGCAGGGGTCGACTAGCGGGGAGCACAGATACGCAGTATTTT,CASRGRLAGSTDTQYF
TRBV6-1,many,TRBJ2-7,-,TGTGCCAGCAGTGAAACCGGGACCCCCGTCGACAAGCAGTACTTC,CASSETGTPVDKQYF
TRBV19,-,TRBJ2-1,TRBD1,TGTGCCAGTTGTCCCCGACAGGGCTCCTACAATGAGCAGTTCTTC,CASCPRQGSYNEQFF
TRBV7-2,many,TRBJ2-5,-,TGTGCCAGCAGCTGGGGACATTCATCAGAGACCCAGTACTTC,CASSWGHSSETQYF
TRBV27,-,TRBJ1-1,-,TGTGCCAGCAGTTTGTCGGCGGTGTGGAGTGAAGCTTTCTTT,CASSLSAVWSEAFF
TRBV4-1,many,TRBJ1-5,-,TGCGCCAGCAGCCAAGACCCCCCGCAGGGCATAAATCAGCCCCAGCATTTT,CASSQDPPQGINQPQHF
TRBV4-3,many,TRBJ2-7,-,TGCGCCAGCAGCCAAGATTTCATCGGAGGCCAGCAGTACTTC,CASSQDFIGGQQYF
TRBV7-2,many,TRBJ2-3,TRBD2,TGTGCCAGCAGCTTAGAATTAGCGGGGGTCCAATCGCGGGGCACAGATACGCAGTATTTT,CASSLELAGVQSRGTDTQYF
TRBV5-6,-,TRBJ2-1,TRBD2,TGTGCCAGCAGCTTGCCTAGCGGGAGGATCCATGAGCAGTTCTTC,CASSLPSGRIHEQFF
TRBV6-1,many,TRBJ2-3,-,TGTGCCACACTTCGGGACTTCACAGATACGCAGTATTTT,CATLRDFTDTQYF
TRBV7-2,-,TRBJ2-5,TRBD1,TGTGCCAGCAGCTCGGACAGGGGGGTACAAGAGACCCAGTACTTC,CASSSDRGVQETQYF
TRBV10-1,many,TRBJ2-7,-,TGCGCCAGCAGTGTCCTGACAGATCATGCCTACGAGCAGTACTTC,CASSVLTDHAYEQYF
TRBV28,many,TRBJ2-5,TRBD2,TGTGCCAGCAGCTTAAGCGGGAGTGAGACCCAGTACTTC,CASSLSGSETQYF
TRBV24-1,-,TRBJ1-1,-,TGTGCCACCAGATTTGGAGAGAACACTGAAGCTTTCTTT,CATRFGENTEAFF
TRBV20-1,many,TRBJ2-3,TRBD2,TGCAGTGCCACGGGACTAGCGGGCAGCACAGATACGCAGTATTTT,CSATGLAGSTDTQYF
TRBV29-1,many,TRBJ1-4,-,TGCAGCGTTCGTGCCCTCTTTTCGTCTGCTAATGAAAAACTGTTTTTT,CSVRALFSSANEKLFF
TRBV15,-,TRBJ1-5,-,TGTGCCACCAGCAGAGATGGGAGGGGGTCGGGGCAGCCCCAGCATTTT,CATSRDGRGSGQPQHF
TRBV6-1,many,TRBJ1-1,-,TGTGCCAGCAGCTCCCACATGGGGGAGCGAACTGAAGCTTTCTTT,CASSSHMGERTEAFF
TRBV18,many,TRBJ2-5,-,TGTGCCAGCTCACCAGGCGGGACAGAAACCCAGTACTTC,CASSPGGTETQYF
TRBV10-3,-,TRBJ2-7,TRBD1,TGTGCCATCAGCCCTCCCGGGACAGCCTCCTACGAGCAGTACTTC,CAISPPGTASYEQYF
TRBV15,many,TRBJ1-2,-,TGTGCCACCAGCAGAGAAATGGCGAGCTACACCTTC,CATSREMASYTF
TRBV5-1,-,TRBJ2-6,-,TGCGCCAGCAGCTTGGAATCGGGGGCTGGGGCCAACGTCCTGACTTTC,CASSLESGAGANVLTF
TRBV20-1,few,TRBJ2-2,TRBD2,TGCAGTGCTCTTTCCGGAAAGGGACTAGCGGGGGCACTCACCGGGGAGCTGGTTTTT,CSALSGKGLAGALTGELVF
TRBV11-1,-,TRBJ2-1,-,TGTGCCAGCAGCCCAACCTGGGGGCGGGAAAATGAGCAGTTCTTC,CASSPTWGRENEQFF
TRBV7-8,many,TRBJ1-3,-,TGTGCCAGCAGCTTAGTCGGCAGGCAGGACTCTGGAAACACCATATATTTT,CASSLVGRQDSGNTIYF
TRBV20-1,many,TRBJ1-1,-,TGCAGTGCGCCCAGGGTTTCTGAAGCTTTCTTT,CSAPRVSEAFF
TRBV2,many,TRBJ1-6,-,TGTGCCAGCAGTGAAGGTCTATCCGCGAATTCACCCCTCCACTTT,CASSEGLSANSPLHF
TRBV4-3,many,TRBJ2-7,-,TGCGCCAGCAGCCAAGCGGGGGACCACGAGCAGTACTTC,CASSQAGDHEQYF
TRBV7-9,few,TRBJ1-5,-,TGTGCCAGCAGCATGGACAGCCTAAATCAGCCCCAGCATTTT,CASSMDSLNQPQHF
TRBV5-8,many,TRBJ1-1,TRBD1,TGTGCCAGCAGCTCCTACAGGGGGAAAGAAGCTTTCTTT,CASSSYRGKEAFF
TRBV12-3/TRBV12-4,many,TRBJ2-1,-,TGTGCCACCTCTCACAGGGATACCTACAATGAGCAGTTCTTC,CATSHRDTYNEQFF
TRBV10-2,-,TRBJ2-7,-,TGCGCCAGCAGTGAATCAGGGAACTACGAGCAGTACTTC,CASSESGNYEQYF
TRBV20-1,few,TRBJ2-1,TRBD2,TGCAGTGCCAGAGGACTAGCGGGAGGGCCCGGTGTTGGGTTCTTC,CSARGLAGGPGVGFF
TRBV29-1,many,TRBJ2-5,-,TGCAGCGTTTTGAAGACTAGGGCTGGGGAGACCCAGTACTTC,CSVLKTRAGETQYF
TRBV6-1,many,TRBJ1-5,TRBD1,TGTGCCAGCAGGCGAACAGGGGGGAAAGGTCAGCCCCAGCATTTT,CASRRTGGKGQPQHF
TRBV9,many,TRBJ2-1,TRBD1,TGTGCCAGCAGCCTCCGGACAGGGTCGGTCGGCAATGAGCAGTTCTTC,CASSLRTGSVGNEQFF
TRBV7-8,many,TRBJ1-6,-,TGTGCCAGCAGCTCCACCAACAGGGTAAAGGTTTACGGTTCACCCCTCCACTTT,CASSSTNRVKVYGSPLHF
TRBV5-8,-,TRBJ1-1,TRBD1,TGTGCCAGCAGCTTGGAACAGGGGGCCACTGAAGCTTTCTTT,CASSLEQGATEAFF
TRBV2,-,TRBJ1-2,-,TGTGCCAGCAGAGGGCAGATTGTCTATGGCTACACCTTC,CASRGQIVYGYTF
TRBV3-1,many,TRBJ2-1,-,TGTGCCAGCAGCCAACGTTACCGTACTAACAATGAGCAGTTCTTC,CASSQRYRTNNEQFF
TRBV10-3,many,TRBJ2-2,-,TGTGCCATCTTTGAGGGGAACACCGGGGAGCTGTTTTTT,CAIFEGNTGELFF
TRBV4-3,many,TRBJ1-5,-,TGCGCCAGCAGCCATTCCCCGGGTCAGCCCCAGCATTTT,CASSHSPGQPQHF
TRBV9,many,TRBJ2-7,TRBD2,TGTGCCAGCAGCAAATTGAGCGGGGGGGCCGACGAGCAGTACTTC,CASSKLSGGADEQYF
TRBV24-1,-,TRBJ2-2,-,TGTGCCACCAGTGATTTCCAGGGGTTCGGGGGGCCCGGGGAGCTGTTTTTT,CATSDFQGFGGPGELFF
TRBV12-3/TRBV12-4,many,TRBJ2-3,TRBD2,TGTGCCAGTCGTACCCTAGCGGGGGCAGATACGCAGTATTTT,CASRTLAGADTQYF
TRBV27,many,TRBJ2-4,-,TGTGCCAGCACAACAGGGTCGGCCAAAAACATTCAGTACTTC,CASTTGSAKNIQYF
TRBV12-3/TRBV12-4,many,TRBJ2-6,TRBD2,TGTGCCAGCAGCCCAGCTAGCGGGGGGGCGTCTGGGGCCAACGTCCTGACTTTC,CASSPASGGASGANVLTF
TRBV4-2,many,TRBJ1-1,-,TGTGCCAGCAGCCAAGATCCGGGGACCTATCTGAACACTGAAGCTTTCTTT,CASSQDPGTYLNTEAFF
TRBV10-1,many,TRBJ2-1,TRBD1,TGCGCCAGCAGTACCAGGACAGGGGCGGGCGATGAGCAGTTCTTC,CASSTRTGAGDEQFF